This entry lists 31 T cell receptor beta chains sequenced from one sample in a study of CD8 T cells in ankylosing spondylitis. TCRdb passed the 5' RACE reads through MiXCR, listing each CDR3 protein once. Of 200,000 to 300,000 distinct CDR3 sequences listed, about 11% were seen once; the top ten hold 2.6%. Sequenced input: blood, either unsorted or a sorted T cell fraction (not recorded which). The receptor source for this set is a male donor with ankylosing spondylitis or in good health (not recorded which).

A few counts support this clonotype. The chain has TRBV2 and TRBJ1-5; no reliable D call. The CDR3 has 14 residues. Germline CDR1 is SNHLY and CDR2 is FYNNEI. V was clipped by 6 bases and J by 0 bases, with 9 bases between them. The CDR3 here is CASSPMDSNQPQHF. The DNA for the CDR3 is TGTGCCAGCAGCCCGATGGATAGCAATCAGCCCCAGCATTTT.

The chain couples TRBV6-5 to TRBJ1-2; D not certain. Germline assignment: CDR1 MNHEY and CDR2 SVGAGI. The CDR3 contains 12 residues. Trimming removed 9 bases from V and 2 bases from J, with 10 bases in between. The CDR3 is CASFAGNYGYTF. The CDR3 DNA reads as TGTGCCAGTTTCGCGGGGAACTATGGCTACACCTTC.

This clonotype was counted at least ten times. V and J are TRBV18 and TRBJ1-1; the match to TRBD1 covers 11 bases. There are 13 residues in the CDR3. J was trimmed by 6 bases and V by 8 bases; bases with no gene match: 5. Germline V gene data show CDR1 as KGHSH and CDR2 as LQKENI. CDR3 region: CASAGTGGSEAFF. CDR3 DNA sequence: TGTGCCAGCGCCGGGACAGGGGGTTCTGAAGCTTTCTTT.

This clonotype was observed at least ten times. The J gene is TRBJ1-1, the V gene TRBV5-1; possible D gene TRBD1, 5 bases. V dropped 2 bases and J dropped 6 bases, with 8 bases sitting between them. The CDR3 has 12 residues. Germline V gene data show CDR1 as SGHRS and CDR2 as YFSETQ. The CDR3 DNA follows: TGCGCCAGCAGCTTTCAGGGCTCTGAAGCTTTCTTT. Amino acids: CASSFQGSEAFF.

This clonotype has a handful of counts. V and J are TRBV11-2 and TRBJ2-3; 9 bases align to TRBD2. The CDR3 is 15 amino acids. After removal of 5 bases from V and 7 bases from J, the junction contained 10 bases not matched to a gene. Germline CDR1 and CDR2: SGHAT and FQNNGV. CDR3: CASSRFAGGPNTQYF. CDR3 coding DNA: TGTGCCAGCAGCCGATTCGCGGGAGGGCCAAATACGCAGTATTTT. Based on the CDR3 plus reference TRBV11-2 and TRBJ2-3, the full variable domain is EAGVAQSPRYKIIEKRQSVAFWCNPISGHATLYWYQQILGQGPKLLIQFQNNGVVDDSQLPKDRFSAERLKGVDSTLKIQPAKLEDSAVYLCASSRFAGGPNTQYFGPGTRLTVL.

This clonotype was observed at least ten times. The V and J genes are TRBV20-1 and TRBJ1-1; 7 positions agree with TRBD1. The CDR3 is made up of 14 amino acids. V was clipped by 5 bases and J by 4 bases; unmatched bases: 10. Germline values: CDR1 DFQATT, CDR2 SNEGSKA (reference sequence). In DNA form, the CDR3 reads TGCAGTGCTGACAGGGACAGCAGAGGCACTGAAGCTTTCTTT. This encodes CSADRDSRGTEAFF.

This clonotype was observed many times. The CDR3 region is CSVVRTSGRDTQYF. In DNA form, the CDR3 reads TGCAGCGTTGTTAGGACTAGCGGGAGAGATACGCAGTATTTT. The chain joins TRBV29-1 to TRBJ2-3; TRBD2 matches 13 bases. The CDR3 has 14 amino acids. The J segment lost 5 bases and the V segment lost 4 bases, leaving 3 bases of the junction unmatched. Germline values: CDR1 SQVTM, CDR2 ANQGSEA.

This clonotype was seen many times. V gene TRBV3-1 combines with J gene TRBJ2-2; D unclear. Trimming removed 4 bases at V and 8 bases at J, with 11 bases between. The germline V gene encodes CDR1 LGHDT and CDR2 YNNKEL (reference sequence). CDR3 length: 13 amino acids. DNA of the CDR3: TGTGCCAGCAGCCCCTTCTCCCGGGGGGAGCTGTTTTTT. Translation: CASSPFSRGELFF.

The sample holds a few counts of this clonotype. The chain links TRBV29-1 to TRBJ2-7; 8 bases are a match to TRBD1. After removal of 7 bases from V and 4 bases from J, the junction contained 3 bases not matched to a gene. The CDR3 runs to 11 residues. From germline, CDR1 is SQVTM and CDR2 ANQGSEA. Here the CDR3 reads CSAGDRYEQYF. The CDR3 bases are TGCAGCGCAGGGGACAGGTACGAGCAGTACTTC.

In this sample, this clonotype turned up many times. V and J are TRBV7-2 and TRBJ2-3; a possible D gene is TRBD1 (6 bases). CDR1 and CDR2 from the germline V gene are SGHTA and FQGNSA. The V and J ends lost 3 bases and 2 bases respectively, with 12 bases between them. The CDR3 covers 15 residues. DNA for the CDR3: TGTGCCAGCAGCTTCTCAGGGGTCAACACAGATACGCAGTATTTT. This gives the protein CASSFSGVNTDTQYF.

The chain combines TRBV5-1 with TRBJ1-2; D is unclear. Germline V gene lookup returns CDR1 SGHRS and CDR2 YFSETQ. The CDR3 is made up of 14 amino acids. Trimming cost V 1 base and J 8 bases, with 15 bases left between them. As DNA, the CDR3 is TGCGCCAGCAGCTTGACGGAAGGAATTGGCGGCTACACCTTC. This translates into CASSLTEGIGGYTF. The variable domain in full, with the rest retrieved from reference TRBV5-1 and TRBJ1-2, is KAGVTQTPRYLIKTRGQQVTLSCSPISGHRSVSWYQQTPGQGLQFLFEYFSETQRNKGNFPGRFSGRQFSNSRSEMNVSTLELGDSALYLCASSLTEGIGGYTFGSGTRLTVV.

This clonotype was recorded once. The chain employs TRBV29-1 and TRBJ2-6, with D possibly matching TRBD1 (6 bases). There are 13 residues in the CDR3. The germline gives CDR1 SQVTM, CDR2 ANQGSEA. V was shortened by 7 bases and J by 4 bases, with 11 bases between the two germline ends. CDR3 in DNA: TGCAGCGCAACAGGGACAGGGGCCAACGTCCTGACTTTC. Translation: CSATGTGANVLTF.

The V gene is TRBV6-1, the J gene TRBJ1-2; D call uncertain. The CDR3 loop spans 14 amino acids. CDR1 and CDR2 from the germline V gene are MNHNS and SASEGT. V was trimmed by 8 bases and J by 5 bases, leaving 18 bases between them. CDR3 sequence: CASVRLPGDYGYTF. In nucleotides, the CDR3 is TGTGCCAGCGTCAGACTCCCCGGGGATTATGGCTACACCTTC.

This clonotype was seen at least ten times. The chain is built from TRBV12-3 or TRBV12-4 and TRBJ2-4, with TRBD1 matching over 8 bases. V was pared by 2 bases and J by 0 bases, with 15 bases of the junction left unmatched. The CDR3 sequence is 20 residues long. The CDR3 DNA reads TGTGCCAGCAGTTTACCTCCCAAGGGACAGGCTCCCCTAGCCAAAAACATTCAGTACTTC. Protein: CASSLPPKGQAPLAKNIQYF.

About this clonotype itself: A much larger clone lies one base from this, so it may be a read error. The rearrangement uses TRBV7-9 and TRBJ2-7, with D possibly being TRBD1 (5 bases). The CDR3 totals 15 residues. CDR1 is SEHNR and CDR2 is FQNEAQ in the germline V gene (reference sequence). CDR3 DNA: TGTGTCAGCAGCGCGTTATCGACAGCTTCCTACGAGCAGTACTTC. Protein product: CVSSALSTASYEQYF.

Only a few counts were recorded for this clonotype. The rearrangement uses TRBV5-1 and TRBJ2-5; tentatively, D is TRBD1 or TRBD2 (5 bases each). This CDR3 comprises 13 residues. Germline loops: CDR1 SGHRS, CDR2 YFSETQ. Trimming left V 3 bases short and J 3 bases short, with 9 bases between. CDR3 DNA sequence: TGCGCCAGCAGCTGGGGGACGAAAGAGACCCAGTACTTC. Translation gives CASSWGTKETQYF.

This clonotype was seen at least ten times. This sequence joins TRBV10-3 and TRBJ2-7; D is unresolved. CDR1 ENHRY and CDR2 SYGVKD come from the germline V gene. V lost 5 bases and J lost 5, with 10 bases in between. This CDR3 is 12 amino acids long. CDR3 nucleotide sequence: TGTGCCATCAGTCCGTCCCTGAACGAGCAGTACTTC. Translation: CAISPSLNEQYF.

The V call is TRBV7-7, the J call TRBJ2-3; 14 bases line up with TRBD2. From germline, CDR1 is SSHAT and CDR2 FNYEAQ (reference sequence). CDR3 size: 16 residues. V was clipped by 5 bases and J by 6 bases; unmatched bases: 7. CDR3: CASSAGLAGEVDTQYF. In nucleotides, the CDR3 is TGTGCCAGCAGCGCGGGACTAGCGGGAGAGGTGGATACGCAGTATTTT.

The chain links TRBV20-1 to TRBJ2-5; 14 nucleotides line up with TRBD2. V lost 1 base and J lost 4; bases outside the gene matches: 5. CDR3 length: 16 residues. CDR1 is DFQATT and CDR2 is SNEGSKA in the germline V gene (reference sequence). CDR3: CSARVGTSGRGETQYF. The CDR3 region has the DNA TGCAGTGCTAGAGTCGGGACTAGCGGGAGAGGAGAGACCCAGTACTTC.

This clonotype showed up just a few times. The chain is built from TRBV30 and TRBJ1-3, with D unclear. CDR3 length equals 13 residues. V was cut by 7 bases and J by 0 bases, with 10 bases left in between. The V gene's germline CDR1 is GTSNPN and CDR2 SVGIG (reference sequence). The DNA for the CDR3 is TGTGCCTCCACCAGGAACTCTGGAAACACCATATATTTT. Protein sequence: CASTRNSGNTIYF.

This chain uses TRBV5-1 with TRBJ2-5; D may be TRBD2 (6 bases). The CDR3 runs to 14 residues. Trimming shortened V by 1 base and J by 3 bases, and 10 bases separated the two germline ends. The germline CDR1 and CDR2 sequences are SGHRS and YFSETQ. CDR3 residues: CASSLLTGEETQYF. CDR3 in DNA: TGCGCCAGCAGCTTGTTGACGGGGGAAGAGACCCAGTACTTC.

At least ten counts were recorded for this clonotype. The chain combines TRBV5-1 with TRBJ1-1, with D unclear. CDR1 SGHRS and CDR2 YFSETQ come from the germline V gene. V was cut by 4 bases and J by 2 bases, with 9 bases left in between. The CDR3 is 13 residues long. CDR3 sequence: CASSPRPNTEAFF. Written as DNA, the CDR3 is TGCGCCAGCAGCCCGCGACCTAACACTGAAGCTTTCTTT.

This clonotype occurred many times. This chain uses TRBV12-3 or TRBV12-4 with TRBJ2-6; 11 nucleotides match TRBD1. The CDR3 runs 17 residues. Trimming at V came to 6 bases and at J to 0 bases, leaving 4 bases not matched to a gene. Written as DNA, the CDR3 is TGTGCCAGCAGAACGGACAGGGGGCCCTCTGGGGCCAACGTCCTGACTTTC. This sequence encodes CASRTDRGPSGANVLTF.

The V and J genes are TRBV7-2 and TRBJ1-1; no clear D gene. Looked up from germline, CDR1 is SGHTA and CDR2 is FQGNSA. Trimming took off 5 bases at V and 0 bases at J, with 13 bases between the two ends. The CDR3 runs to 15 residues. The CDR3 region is CASSLSGRLNTEAFF. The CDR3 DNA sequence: TGTGCCAGCAGCCTTAGCGGACGGTTGAACACTGAAGCTTTCTTT.

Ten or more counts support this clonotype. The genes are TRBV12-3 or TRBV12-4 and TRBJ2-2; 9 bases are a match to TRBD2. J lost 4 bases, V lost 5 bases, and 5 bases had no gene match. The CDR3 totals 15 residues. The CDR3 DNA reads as TGTGCCAGCAGTCCCCTAGCGGGGCCCACCGGGGAGCTGTTTTTT. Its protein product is CASSPLAGPTGELFF.

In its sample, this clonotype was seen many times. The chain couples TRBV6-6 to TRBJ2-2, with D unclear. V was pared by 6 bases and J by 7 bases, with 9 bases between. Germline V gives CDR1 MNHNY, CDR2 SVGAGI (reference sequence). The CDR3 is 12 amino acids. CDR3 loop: CASRQLGGELFF. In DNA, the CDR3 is TGTGCCAGCAGACAACTTGGCGGGGAGCTGTTTTTT.

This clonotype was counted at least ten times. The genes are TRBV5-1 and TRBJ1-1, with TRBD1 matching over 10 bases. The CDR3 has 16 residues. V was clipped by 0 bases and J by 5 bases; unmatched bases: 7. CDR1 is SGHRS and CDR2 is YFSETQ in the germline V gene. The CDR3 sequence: CASSLAPTGGSTEAFF. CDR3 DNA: TGCGCCAGCAGCTTGGCTCCGACAGGGGGCTCGACTGAAGCTTTCTTT.

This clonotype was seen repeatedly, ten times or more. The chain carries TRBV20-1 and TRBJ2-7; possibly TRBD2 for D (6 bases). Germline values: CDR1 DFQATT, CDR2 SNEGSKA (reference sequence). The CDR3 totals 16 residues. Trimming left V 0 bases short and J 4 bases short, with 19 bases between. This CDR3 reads CSARDFGGRLPYEQYF. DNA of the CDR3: TGCAGTGCTAGAGACTTCGGGGGACGTCTTCCTTACGAGCAGTACTTC.

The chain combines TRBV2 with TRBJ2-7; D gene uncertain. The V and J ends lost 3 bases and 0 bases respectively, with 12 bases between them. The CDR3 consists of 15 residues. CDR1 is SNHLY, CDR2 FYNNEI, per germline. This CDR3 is CASSDGPLSSYEQYF. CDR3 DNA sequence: TGTGCCAGCAGTGATGGACCCCTGAGCTCCTACGAGCAGTACTTC.

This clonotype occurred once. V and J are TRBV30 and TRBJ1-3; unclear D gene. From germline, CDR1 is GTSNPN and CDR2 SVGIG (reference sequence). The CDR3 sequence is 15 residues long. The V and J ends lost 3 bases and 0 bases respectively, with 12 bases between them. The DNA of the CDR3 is TGTGCCTGGAGAGCCTTTTCGAGCTCTGGAAACACCATATATTTT. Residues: CAWRAFSSSGNTIYF. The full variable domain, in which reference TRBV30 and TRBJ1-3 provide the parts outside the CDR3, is SQTIHQWPATLVQPVGSPLSLECTVEGTSNPNLYWYRQAAGRGLQLLFYSVGIGQISSEVPQNLSASRPQDRQFILSSKKLLLSDSGFYLCAWRAFSSSGNTIYFGEGSWLTVV.

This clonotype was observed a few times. The CDR3 is CASSLGLAGGIYEQYF. The CDR3, as DNA: TGTGCCAGCAGTTTAGGCCTAGCGGGGGGAATATACGAGCAGTACTTC. The chain links TRBV12-3 or TRBV12-4 to TRBJ2-7; 11 bases line up with TRBD2. J gave up 4 bases and V 1 base, and 6 bases lay outside the gene matches. The CDR3 runs to 16 residues.